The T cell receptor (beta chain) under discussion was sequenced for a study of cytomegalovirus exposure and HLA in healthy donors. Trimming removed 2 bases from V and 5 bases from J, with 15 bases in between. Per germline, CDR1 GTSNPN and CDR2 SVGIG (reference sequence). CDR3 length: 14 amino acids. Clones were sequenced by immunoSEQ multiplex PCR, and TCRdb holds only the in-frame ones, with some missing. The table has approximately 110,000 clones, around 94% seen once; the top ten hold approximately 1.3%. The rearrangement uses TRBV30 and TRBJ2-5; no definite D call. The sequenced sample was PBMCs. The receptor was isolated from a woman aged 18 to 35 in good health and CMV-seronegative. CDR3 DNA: TGTGCCTGGAGTCGGCCCCCGGCGGTGGAGACCCAGTACTTC. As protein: CAWSRPPAVETQYF.